This is a list of T cell receptor beta chains from one sample in a study of blood T cells in healthy people across ages. One entry per CDR3 protein results from TCRdb running MiXCR on the 5' RACE reads. The table records some 900,000 distinct CDR3 sequences, around 46% of them present only once. The sequenced sample consisted of blood. These receptors were taken from a man aged 25-40 years in good health. CDR3s include the opening cysteine and the closing phenylalanine or tryptophan. The order of the fields is clone size, D gene, V gene, J gene, CDR3 DNA, CDR3 protein. The D gene is left open where the match is weak. Size tells how often a clone was seen (once, few, many) or the class of an expanded clone, and some rows leave it out.

size: -; D: TRBD1; V: TRBV28; J: TRBJ2-1; DNA: TGTGCCAGCAGTTTATGGGGACAGTTTAGCTCCTACAATGAGCAGTTCTTC; CDR3: CASSLWGQFSSYNEQFF
size: medium-sized; D: TRBD2; V: TRBV4-2; J: TRBJ2-3; DNA: TGTGCCAGCAGCCAAGATTCAGCGGGGGGGCCAGATACGCAGTATTTT; CDR3: CASSQDSAGGPDTQYF
size: -; D: -; V: TRBV2; J: TRBJ1-5; DNA: TGTGCCAGCAGTGAATTGGTCAGCTTTGAGCCCCAGCATTTT; CDR3: CASSELVSFEPQHF
size: -; D: -; V: TRBV7-3; J: TRBJ2-4; DNA: TGTGCCAGCAGCCTAACACCGGACGGCTTAGGGGCCAAAAACATTCAGTACTTC; CDR3: CASSLTPDGLGAKNIQYF
size: few; D: -; V: TRBV11-2; J: TRBJ2-7; DNA: TGTGCCAGCAGCCTGGTGTTTAGCTCCTACGAGCAGTACTTC; CDR3: CASSLVFSSYEQYF
size: -; D: TRBD2; V: TRBV20-1; J: TRBJ2-5; DNA: TGCAGCCCTGGGAGCGGGGGGCGACAAGAGACCCAGTACTTC; CDR3: CSPGSGGRQETQYF
size: few; D: -; V: TRBV3-1; J: TRBJ1-6; DNA: TGTGCCAGCAGCCGAGTTTCGGACAGCGGCTCACCCCTCCACTTT; CDR3: CASSRVSDSGSPLHF
size: few; D: -; V: TRBV28; J: TRBJ2-7; DNA: TGTGCCAGCAGTTTTTTGAGGACAGTAAGGCCCTACGAGCAGTACTTC; CDR3: CASSFLRTVRPYEQYF
size: many; D: TRBD1; V: TRBV24-1; J: TRBJ2-1; DNA: TGTGCCACCAGTGATGCCCCGGGACAGGGGGTTTCCTACAATGAGCAGTTCTTC; CDR3: CATSDAPGQGVSYNEQFF
size: -; D: TRBD1; V: TRBV6-6; J: TRBJ1-2; DNA: TGTGCCAGCAGTCATAACGACAGGGGCGGCTACACCTTC; CDR3: CASSHNDRGGYTF
size: -; D: TRBD1; V: TRBV29-1; J: TRBJ1-2; DNA: TGCAGCGGGGGACAGCGCCCGCTCGGTAACTATGGCTACACCTTC; CDR3: CSGGQRPLGNYGYTF
size: many; D: -; V: TRBV7-2; J: TRBJ2-1; DNA: TGTGCCAGCAGCTATAATACTGGAGGGAATGAGCAGTTCTTC; CDR3: CASSYNTGGNEQFF
size: few; D: -; V: TRBV29-1; J: TRBJ2-7; DNA: TGCAGCGTTCAAGACGACTACGAGCAGTACTTC; CDR3: CSVQDDYEQYF
size: -; D: -; V: TRBV6-5; J: TRBJ1-1; DNA: TGTGCCAGCAGTTACATGACGGGAGGGGACACTGAAGCTTTCTTT; CDR3: CASSYMTGGDTEAFF
size: -; D: -; V: TRBV7-9; J: TRBJ2-1; DNA: TGTGCCAGCAGCTTAGTCGGCAGTGGGACGAATGAGCAGTTCTTC; CDR3: CASSLVGSGTNEQFF
size: -; D: TRBD2; V: TRBV6-2/TRBV6-3; J: TRBJ2-3; DNA: TGTGCCAGCAGTTACACGGGACTAGCGGGGGGCCCCACAGATACGCAGTATTTT; CDR3: CASSYTGLAGGPTDTQYF
size: few; D: -; V: TRBV7-3; J: TRBJ2-5; DNA: TGTGCCAGCAGCTTGGGGACTTCCCCGACGGAGACCCAGTACTTC; CDR3: CASSLGTSPTETQYF
size: -; D: -; V: TRBV2; J: TRBJ2-7; DNA: TGTGCCAGCAGCGCGGGCGGGAACCCCTACGAGCAGTACTTC; CDR3: CASSAGGNPYEQYF
size: -; D: -; V: TRBV6-2/TRBV6-3; J: TRBJ2-6; DNA: TGTGCCAGCAGTTACTCGGGATTCTCCTCTGAGGCCAACGTCCTGACTTTC; CDR3: CASSYSGFSSEANVLTF
size: -; D: -; V: TRBV2; J: TRBJ1-5; DNA: TGTGCCAGCAGTCGGGAAGGCGCTCAGCCCCAGCATTTT; CDR3: CASSREGAQPQHF
size: -; D: -; V: TRBV12-3/TRBV12-4; J: TRBJ1-4; DNA: TGTGCCAGCAGCCCTGGGGACCCAACTAATGAAAAACTGTTTTTT; CDR3: CASSPGDPTNEKLFF
size: few; D: TRBD1; V: TRBV29-1; J: TRBJ1-5; DNA: TGCAGCGTTAGGACAGGGTCCGAGACCCAGCATTTT; CDR3: CSVRTGSETQHF
size: many; D: TRBD1; V: TRBV4-3; J: TRBJ1-6; DNA: TGCGCCAGCAGCCAGGAACCCACTGGGACAGGGGATTCACCCCTCCACTTT; CDR3: CASSQEPTGTGDSPLHF
size: -; D: -; V: TRBV20-1; J: TRBJ1-2; DNA: TGCAGTGCTAGAGATCCCATCTGGCCTGCTAACTATGGCTACACCTTC; CDR3: CSARDPIWPANYGYTF
size: -; D: TRBD1; V: TRBV15; J: TRBJ2-7; DNA: TGTGCCACCAGCAGAGATCAGGGGACAGGGGGGTACGAGCAGTACTTC; CDR3: CATSRDQGTGGYEQYF
size: -; D: -; V: TRBV15; J: TRBJ1-2; DNA: TGTGCCACCAGCAGAGATAGGGGCGGCTCTATTGGCTACACCTTC; CDR3: CATSRDRGGSIGYTF
size: -; D: -; V: TRBV9; J: TRBJ2-7; DNA: TGTGCCAGCAGCGTAGGTCAGGGAAACTACGAGCAGTACTTC; CDR3: CASSVGQGNYEQYF
size: -; D: TRBD1; V: TRBV7-2; J: TRBJ2-7; DNA: TGTGCCAGCAGGTCGCACAGGGGAATCCACGAGCAGTACTTC; CDR3: CASRSHRGIHEQYF
size: many; D: -; V: TRBV4-3; J: TRBJ2-3; DNA: TGCGCCAGCAGCCAACAGGTATTAGGAGATACGCAGTATTTT; CDR3: CASSQQVLGDTQYF
size: once; D: TRBD1; V: TRBV4-3; J: TRBJ1-2; DNA: TGCGCCAGCAGCCAGGGGACAGGTCCGCGTTATGGCTACACCTTC; CDR3: CASSQGTGPRYGYTF
size: few; D: -; V: TRBV12-3/TRBV12-4; J: TRBJ2-2; DNA: TGTGCCAGCAGTTTACGTGAGCGTACCGGGGAGCTGTTTTTT; CDR3: CASSLRERTGELFF
size: -; D: TRBD1; V: TRBV7-9; J: TRBJ1-2; DNA: TGTGCCAGCAGCCCGGACAGGAGGAACTATGGCTACACCTTC; CDR3: CASSPDRRNYGYTF
size: -; D: TRBD2; V: TRBV4-3; J: TRBJ2-1; DNA: TGCGCCAGCAGCCAAGAACCAGCGGGGGGGCTAAAGCAGTTCTTC; CDR3: CASSQEPAGGLKQFF
size: -; D: TRBD1; V: TRBV10-3; J: TRBJ1-1; DNA: TGTGCCACCACACCGACAGGGTTTGGGACTGAAGCTTTCTTT; CDR3: CATTPTGFGTEAFF
size: few; D: -; V: TRBV25-1; J: TRBJ2-1; DNA: TGTGCCAGCAGTGGTACAGGTCACTCCTACAATGAGCAGTTCTTC; CDR3: CASSGTGHSYNEQFF
size: -; D: -; V: TRBV29-1; J: TRBJ1-1; DNA: TGCAGCGTCGATAAAGGGGGACGGCTTGAAGCTTTCTTT; CDR3: CSVDKGGRLEAFF
size: medium-sized; D: -; V: TRBV7-2; J: TRBJ2-3; DNA: TGTGCCAGCAGCCGAAGACAGTCAGATACGCAGTATTTT; CDR3: CASSRRQSDTQYF
size: -; D: TRBD2; V: TRBV7-2; J: TRBJ2-3; DNA: TGTGCCAGCAGCTTCGCTCTTAGCGGGGGGGCCGTCCCACCAGATAGGCAGTATTTT; CDR3: CASSFALSGGAVPPDRQYF
size: -; D: TRBD1; V: TRBV7-3; J: TRBJ1-2; DNA: TGTGCCAGCAGCACTCCGGGACAGAGGCTCCTAGGTGGCTACACCTTC; CDR3: CASSTPGQRLLGGYTF
size: -; D: -; V: TRBV6-2/TRBV6-3; J: TRBJ2-3; DNA: TGTGCCAGCAGTTACGCCGCATTCACAGATACGCAGTATTTT; CDR3: CASSYAAFTDTQYF
size: few; D: -; V: TRBV14; J: TRBJ1-6; DNA: TGTGCCAGCAGCCAAGAGCCCAGGGTATCACCCCTCCACTTT; CDR3: CASSQEPRVSPLHF
size: -; D: -; V: TRBV7-2; J: TRBJ2-7; DNA: TGTGCCAGCAGCTCGGGACCCTCCTGCGAGCAGTACTTC; CDR3: CASSSGPSCEQYF
size: few; D: -; V: TRBV4-2; J: TRBJ2-5; DNA: TGTGCCAGCAGCCAAGAGCCCCAAGGAGGCGGCGAGACCCAGTACTTC; CDR3: CASSQEPQGGGETQYF
size: few; D: TRBD2; V: TRBV5-1; J: TRBJ2-1; DNA: TGCGCCAGCAGCTTGGGGACTAGGGACAATGAGCAGTTCTTC; CDR3: CASSLGTRDNEQFF
size: -; D: TRBD1; V: TRBV3-1; J: TRBJ2-2; DNA: TGTGCCAGCAGGAAAACAGGGGGCTTCCGGGAGCTGTTTTTT; CDR3: CASRKTGGFRELFF